This record covers a single T cell receptor (beta chain). This clone was recorded once. Its antigen is unknown. The input lacks base qualities; no much larger clone sits a single base away. This sample is drawn from a study of T cell responses to AZD1222 COVID-19 vaccine (dated by TCRdb to 2020 to 2022). With respect to the entire study: Because spike-specific TCR depth and breadth did not differ between the two schedules, AZD1222 recipients who got a second dose at roughly 4 weeks were pooled with those who got a second dose at roughly 12 weeks. A total of approximately 240 trial participants underwent TCR sequencing, of whom about 200 received two doses of AZD1222 and some 25 received two doses of the MenACWY control vaccine. Trial participants were enrolled into age subgroups of 18-55, 56-69 and 70-plus years, which contained 148, 28 and 57 TCR-sequenced participants, respectively.

V was cut back by 1 base and J by 3 bases, leaving a gap of 6 bases between them. The germline V gene (reference sequence) supplies CDR1 SEHNR and CDR2 FQNEAQ. The CDR3 sequence holds 13 residues, the cysteine and phenylalanine included. CDR3 DNA only is kept here, 39 bases in frame from base 1. The CDR3 regions of human TCRbeta chains were analyzed by immunosequencing. On the study's bioinformatics: Repertoire TCRs were checked for matches against a reference library of SARS-CoV-2-specific TCRs that had been generated using the MIRA antigen-specificity platform. Breadth was defined as the fraction of unique TCRs that were SARS-CoV-2-associated. Depth was defined as the fraction of total T cells that were SARS-CoV-2-associated. Using the MIRA data, every spike-specific TCR was mapped to the spike region that the TCR reacted to and assigned to either a CD4 or a CD8 class. Log10-transformed breadth and depth values were compared by one-way ANOVA with Sidak's multiple comparisons tests. The table was pulled from immuneACCESS by TCRdb, which kept in-frame rearrangements only. Such tables lose some clones; where checked, under half of the loss comes from unresolved V genes, and the rest has no known cause. Clone size and V and J calls were adopted from that table, with D and trimming inferred from the DNA. The sample contains roughly 150,000 clones, more than 85% of them found a single time. The ten largest clones add up to roughly 5% of the sample.

The research as a whole found: Participants were mostly white British, with more females than males. The authors suggested clonal diversity may have been underestimated. Conclusions about previously exposed vaccinees were limited because only a handful of AZD1222 recipients were SARS-CoV-2 seropositive at baseline. Vaccine-associated CD4 TCRs spanned the whole spike protein, with dominant responses in regions 160-218 and 743-854. Because no samples from the day 14 peak response were available, repertoires could be characterized only after the peak T cell response. After two AZD1222 doses, spike-specific TCR breadth and depth were significantly higher than at day 0 and than in MenACWY recipients. The 56-69-year group was small, and its depth increase did not reach significance, likely because of low power. Nearly half of unique spike-specific TCRs reportedly recognized epitopes outside regions mutated in the B.1.351 and B.1.1.7 variants.

The time point label on this specimen signifies: baseline before first vaccination. Vaccinee samples came from UK trials COV001 and COV002, including a single-blind randomized controlled phase 2/3 trial of AZD1222 (ChAdOx1 nCoV-19) in healthy adults. Trial participant PBMC samples were collected at day 0 and day 28 after the second dose for TCRbeta chain sequencing. The sample was peripheral blood, taken on day 0 of AZD1222 vaccination. The sequence derives from an adult in good health. In this chain, TRBV7-9 is recombined with TRBJ1-1, with no reliable assignment of the D segment. The DNA sequence is given as TGTGCCAGCAGCTTAGATGGGGACACTGAAGCTTTCTTT. Translated, this is CASSLDGDTEAFF.